The clone carrying this TCR beta chain is judged medium-sized. TCRdb reprocessed the PCR reads with MiXCR, giving one entry per CDR3 protein. The sample contains around 43,000 distinct CDR3 sequences, approximately 21% of which appear only once. The data derive from a study of molecular identifiers for immune sequencing clone quantification. The receptor comes from a human donor in good health. Some libraries in this study had Jurkat cell RNA spiked in. Sequenced sample: naive CD8+ T cells from blood, with Jurkat cell RNA spiked in. Regarding subset: FACS-sorted CD8+CD4-CCR7+CD45RA+ naive T cells.

The chain's CDR3 is CSVSLSGANVLTF. DNA of the CDR3: TGCAGCGTTAGTTTATCTGGGGCCAACGTCCTGACTTTC. V is TRBV29-1 and J is TRBJ2-6; D gene uncertain. CDR3 length: 13 residues. Deletions cut 5 bases from V and 1 base from J, with 6 bases between. Germline CDR1 reads SQVTM; CDR2 reads ANQGSEA. Full variable domain (missing parts from reference TRBV29-1 and TRBJ2-6): SAVISQKPSRDICQRGTSLTIQCQVDSQVTMMFWYRQQPGQSLTLIATANQGSEATYESGFVIDKFPISRPNLTFSTLTVSNMSPEDSSIYLCSVSLSGANVLTFGAGSRLTVL.